This TCR beta chain was found in a study of T-cell reconstitution after alpha-beta-depleted transplantation in children (dated by TCRdb to 2016 to 2017). Background for the entire study: Using TCR repertoire profiling, the study quantitatively followed how T-cell immune reconstitution unfolded in children after TCRalphabeta/CD19-depleted allogeneic hematopoietic cell transplantation.

The treatment or condition tag for this specimen amounts to: allogeneic hematopoietic cell transplantation with graft depleted of TCRalphabeta T cells and CD19 B cells. The children who served as transplant recipients had been given grafts of TCRalphabeta/CD19-depleted allogeneic hematopoietic cells. This clonotype came up once. Its target antigen remains unknown. No quality values exist for individual bases; no much larger clone is one base distant. A single read makes a weak case. General study outcomes and caveats: In some patients, the high TCRbeta diversity seen at day 60 was put down to recipient T cells and intrathymic progenitors that had survived conditioning. Hyperexpanded clone frequencies declined over subsequent months; after one year, T-cell counts and TCRbeta diversity were mostly attributed to newly produced T cells. Apparently early alphabetaT-cell count recovery about two months after transplant reportedly relied on only several hundred rapidly expanded clones derived from non-depleted graft cells.

The germline V gene (reference sequence) gives CDR1 as SGHKS and CDR2 as YYEKEE. At the junction V is shortened by 2 bases and J by 0 bases; bases outside the gene matches: 7. The CDR3 starts with the cysteine, ends with the phenylalanine, and has 18 residues. The read is trimmed to its CDR3 DNA, 54 bases read in frame from base 1. The library was prepared using PCR. The run used an Illumina HiSeq 2500. TCR libraries were prepared with molecular barcoding, using unique molecular identifiers to normalize TCRbeta repertoire quantification. The public sequencing data were trimmed at Q25 with fastp and processed into clonotypes with MiXCR by TCRdb, which kept only in-frame beta chains. One record per CDR3 amino acid sequence lists the most common genes and DNA. The sample contains roughly 500,000 distinct CDR3 sequences, under 12% of them found a single time. Around 2% of the sample is in the top ten clones.

The sequence was obtained from a child aged 2-15 years with inherited bone marrow failure, due to receive a stem cell transplant. The chain joins TRBV5-5 to TRBJ2-3; TRBD2 matches 12 bases in the middle. The sequenced sample was PBMCs, obtained before TCRalphabeta/CD19-depleted stem cell transplant. The CDR3 reads CASSFGLAGRKSTDTQYF. Here is the DNA: TGTGCCAGCAGCTTCGGACTAGCGGGACGAAAAAGCACAGATACGCAGTATTTT.